This T cell receptor beta chain was recorded in a study of cytomegalovirus exposure and HLA in healthy donors. Study-wide background: Samples from HLA-typed donors yielded 85 million to 95 million unique TCRs in an early data release.

Germline values: CDR1 SGHDT, CDR2 YYEEEE. This CDR3 region has 12 residues. V gave up 0 bases and J gave up 8 bases, with 8 bases separating them. Study-level findings and limits: Some TCR beta chains (roughly 150 of them) were listed as cytomegalovirus-associated. Most TCR beta V segments were productive about 87% or about 30% of the time in an earlier analysis.

For this clone: Antigen specificity is unknown.

PCR used 60 Vbeta primers and 13 Jbeta primers. In the authors' workflow: A later analysis tallied 80 million to 100 million unique TCR beta chains, about 9.9 million of them shared. Measured with immunoSEQ multiplex PCR; TCRdb has only the in-frame clones, and not every one. V and J calls and clone size are copied from that table; D and trimming were computed from the DNA. Of approximately 85,000 clones in the sample, roughly 80% were seen once. The TCR was taken from a woman in her 50s in good health and CMV-seropositive. The rearrangement links TRBV5-6 to TRBJ1-1, with D possibly being TRBD1 (6 bases). Sequencing was carried out using PBMCs. CDR3 coding DNA: TGTGCCAGCAGCTTGGATGACAGGGAAGCTTTCTTT. Its translation: CASSLDDREAFF.